These T cell receptor beta chains were read from a single sample in a study of patients and donors after allogeneic stem cell transplantation. TCRdb fed the RT-PCR reads into MiXCR, producing one record per CDR3 protein. The sample carries roughly 940,000 distinct CDR3 sequences, around 17% recorded once. The sequencing input was blood, either unsorted or a sorted T cell fraction (not recorded which). The receptors originated from a human donor who was either an allogeneic HSCT recipient or a stem cell or donor lymphocyte infusion donor (not recorded which). It is not recorded whose cells these are; they may come from a transplant donor. CDR3s include the opening cysteine and the closing phenylalanine or tryptophan. A D gene is named only where the DNA matches it firmly. The size field is filled for only some rows; it gives once, few, many or a size class.

J | V | D | size | CDR3 | DNA
TRBJ2-2 | TRBV6-2/TRBV6-3 | TRBD2 | few | CASRTSGPTGELFF | TGTGCCAGCAGAACTAGCGGACCCACCGGGGAGCTGTTTTTT
TRBJ2-1 | TRBV13 | . | many | CASSLSQGIGYNEQFF | TGTGCCAGCAGCTTATCACAGGGAATCGGCTACAATGAGCAGTTCTTC
TRBJ2-7 | TRBV7-2 | . | . | CASSLGFGGRSYEQYF | TGTGCCAGCAGCTTAGGGTTCGGGGGAAGATCCTACGAGCAGTACTTC
TRBJ2-3 | TRBV7-3 | TRBD1 | once | CASSPSVRGLNYF | TGTGCCAGCAGCCCATCGGTTAGGGGGCTGAATTATTTT
TRBJ1-6 | TRBV12-3/TRBV12-4 | TRBD1 | few | CASSLQGASSPLHF | TGTGCCAGCAGTTTGCAGGGGGCGAGTTCACCCCTCCACTTT
TRBJ2-3 | TRBV12-3/TRBV12-4 | TRBD2 | few | CASSWTSGTSTDTQYF | TGTGCCAGCAGTTGGACTAGCGGGACCTCCACAGATACGCAGTATTTT
TRBJ1-6 | TRBV30 | . | . | CAWSASTGSTVSPLHF | TGTGCCTGGAGTGCGTCTACAGGGTCCACGGTTTCACCCCTCCACTTT
TRBJ2-3 | TRBV4-2 | . | . | CASSQAATSSTDTQYF | TGTGCCAGCAGCCAAGCAGCCACCTCCAGCACAGATACGCAGTATTTT
TRBJ2-2 | TRBV20-1 | . | few | CSARDLAGGSNTGELFF | TGCAGTGCTAGAGATCTCGCAGGGGGGTCGAACACCGGGGAGCTGTTTTTT
TRBJ1-4 | TRBV20-1 | . | . | CSARDLKRATNEKLFF | TGCAGTGCTAGAGATCTCAAGCGCGCGACTAATGAAAAACTGTTTTTT
TRBJ2-1 | TRBV7-6 | . | many | CASSLASEPHNEQFF | TGTGCCAGCAGCTTAGCCTCCGAACCTCACAATGAGCAGTTCTTC
TRBJ1-6 | TRBV7-9 | . | few | CASSLEGRTINSPLHF | TGTGCCAGCAGCCTAGAGGGCAGAACCATTAATTCACCCCTCCACTTT
TRBJ1-5 | TRBV9 | TRBD1 | once | CASSATAGGSNQPQHF | TGTGCCAGCAGCGCTACTGCAGGGGGGAGCAATCAGCCCCAGCATTTT
TRBJ2-7 | TRBV4-2 | . | . | CASSSRDTNEQYF | TGTGCCAGCAGCTCGCGGGACACCAACGAGCAGTACTTC
TRBJ2-7 | TRBV20-1 | TRBD2 | few | CSAPAGTSAPGDSYEQYF | TGCAGTGCTCCCGCCGGGACTAGCGCTCCCGGGGACTCCTACGAGCAGTACTTC
TRBJ2-7 | TRBV27 | TRBD1 | . | CASSYNRDRVYEQYF | TGTGCCAGCAGTTACAACCGGGACAGGGTCTACGAGCAGTACTTC
TRBJ1-3 | TRBV4-3 | . | few | CASSQGSLSGNTIYF | TGCGCCAGCAGCCAGGGCTCCCTCTCTGGAAACACCATATATTTT
TRBJ1-1 | TRBV9 | . | few | CASSKIRGNTEAFF | TGTGCCAGCAGTAAGATTAGAGGGAACACTGAAGCTTTCTTT
TRBJ1-2 | TRBV18 | . | . | CASSPRRDDGYTF | TGTGCCAGCTCACCACGCAGGGATGATGGCTACACCTTC
TRBJ2-1 | TRBV5-1 | . | many | CASSLDFYEQFF | TGCGCCAGCAGCTTGGATTTCTATGAGCAGTTCTTC
TRBJ1-2 | TRBV5-1 | TRBD1 | . | CASSLSRDSYGYTF | TGCGCCAGCAGCTTATCGCGGGACAGCTATGGCTACACCTTC
TRBJ2-1 | TRBV6-1 | . | . | CASRTTRAGWDPYNEQFF | TGTGCCAGCAGGACTACGAGGGCAGGGTGGGACCCTTACAATGAGCAGTTCTTC
TRBJ2-5 | TRBV7-2 | . | few | CASSITGTIPQETQYF | TGTGCCAGCAGCATTACAGGGACGATTCCACAAGAGACCCAGTACTTC
TRBJ2-3 | TRBV7-7 | TRBD2 | few | CASSRLAGHSSTDTQYF | TGTGCTAGCAGCCGACTAGCGGGTCACTCTAGCACAGATACGCAGTATTTT
TRBJ1-4 | TRBV6-1 | TRBD1 | few | CASSRRQGAANEKLFF | TGTGCCAGCAGTCGCCGACAGGGGGCGGCTAATGAAAAACTGTTTTTT
TRBJ1-5 | TRBV27 | TRBD1 | . | CASRYRGNSNQPQHF | TGTGCCAGCAGATACAGGGGAAATAGCAATCAGCCCCAGCATTTT
TRBJ2-1 | TRBV5-1 | . | once | CASSWTTSSYNEQFF | TGCGCCAGCAGCTGGACCACTAGCTCCTACAATGAGCAGTTCTTC
TRBJ1-1 | TRBV20-1 | TRBD1 | few | CSATAGTGPTEAFF | TGCAGTGCGACGGCCGGGACAGGACCTACCGAAGCTTTCTTT
TRBJ2-1 | TRBV9 | . | . | CASSPRDGGLVGNEQFF | TGTGCCAGCAGCCCCCGGGACGGGGGGCTGGTGGGGAATGAGCAGTTCTTC
TRBJ1-2 | TRBV11-2 | . | few | CASSLEEGARRANYGYTF | TGTGCCAGCAGCTTAGAGGAAGGGGCCCGGAGGGCTAACTATGGCTACACCTTC
TRBJ1-1 | TRBV18 | TRBD1 | few | CASSQGAGGNTEAFF | TGTGCCAGCTCGCAGGGGGCCGGAGGGAACACTGAAGCTTTCTTT
TRBJ2-3 | TRBV12-3/TRBV12-4 | TRBD2 | many | CASSFVRAGGLDTQYF | TGTGCCAGCAGTTTTGTAAGAGCGGGGGGCTTAGATACGCAGTATTTT